Each of the 23 T cell receptor beta chains below was sequenced from the same sample in a study of regulatory T cells in long-lasting Graves disease. Time point of the sample: newly diagnosed GD, antithyroid drugs for less than 3 months. With RNA extracted from PBMCs as input, the TCR library was made. HTBI primers from iRepertoire and Arm-PCR of CDR3 regions yielded the TCR beta libraries. TCRdb redid the calling of the multiplex PCR reads with MiXCR, one entry per CDR3 protein. This table holds 620,000 or so distinct CDR3 sequences, around 17% found once. These data also formed part of another study, on T cells in Graves' hyperthyroidism and ophthalmopathy.

Sequenced here: peripheral blood mononuclear cells (PBMCs), sampled at new diagnosis, from a patient treated with antithyroid drugs. The receptors originated from a woman in her twenties or thirties with Graves disease.

The sample holds many counts of this clonotype. The gene calls are TRBV7-2 and TRBJ1-1, with unresolved D. Trimming removed 3 bases at V and 1 base at J, with 9 bases between. The CDR3 sequence is 14 residues long. Germline V gene sequence: CDR1 SGHTA, CDR2 FQGNSA. For the CDR3, the DNA is TGTGCCAGCAGCTTTAGGGCCGAGAACACTGAAGCTTTCTTT. It specifies CASSFRAENTEAFF.

V gene TRBV5-1 combines with J gene TRBJ2-3, with 10 bases identical to TRBD1. The CDR3 is 14 amino acids. Germline V CDR1 and CDR2: SGHRS, YFSETQ. V trimming: 5 bases; J trimming: 5 bases; junction bases outside the gene matches: 5. The CDR3: CASRLGQGVDTQYF. The CDR3 nucleotides read TGCGCCAGCAGACTCGGACAGGGGGTAGATACGCAGTATTTT.

This sequence joins TRBV12-3 or TRBV12-4 and TRBJ1-1; D unresolved. This CDR3 comprises 13 residues. Trimming cost V 3 bases and J 1 base, with 6 bases left between them. This chain's CDR3 is CASSFLQNTEAFF. In DNA form, the CDR3 reads TGTGCCAGCAGTTTTTTACAGAACACTGAAGCTTTCTTT.

This clonotype was recorded a few times. The J gene is TRBJ2-7, the V gene TRBV19, with 7 nucleotides matching TRBD1. V shed 3 bases, J shed 2 bases, and the junction held 7 bases outside the gene matches. Germline CDR1 reads LNHDA; CDR2 reads SQIVND (reference sequence). The CDR3 is made up of 15 amino acids. The CDR3 DNA follows: TGTGCCAGTAGTATTACCGGGACAGTGACCTACGAGCAGTACTTC. Protein sequence: CASSITGTVTYEQYF.

The rearrangement joins TRBV30 to TRBJ1-2, with TRBD1 as a possible D gene (5 bases). CDR1 and CDR2 (germline): GTSNPN, SVGIG (reference sequence). This CDR3 is 14 amino acids long. V was cut by 2 bases and J by 4 bases, with 14 bases left in between. DNA for the CDR3: TGTGCCTGGAGTCAGGACACGCTGGGCTATGGCTACACCTTC. As protein: CAWSQDTLGYGYTF.

This clonotype was seen only a few times. The chain is built from TRBV5-1 and TRBJ2-5; maybe TRBD1 (5 bases). Germline assignment: CDR1 SGHRS and CDR2 YFSETQ. CDR3 length: 16 residues. Trimming took 4 bases from V and 0 from J, leaving 16 bases between them. The CDR3 DNA follows: TGCGCCAGCAGCATCAGCCGACAGATGTACCAAGAGACCCAGTACTTC. It translates to CASSISRQMYQETQYF.

This clonotype was found many times. The chain combines TRBV20-1 with TRBJ1-2; the D is unclear. The CDR3 extends over 12 amino acids. V was cut by 0 bases and J by 5 bases, with 7 bases left in between. Germline values: CDR1 DFQATT, CDR2 SNEGSKA (reference sequence). The CDR3 here is CSARDPIYGYTF. The CDR3, as DNA: TGCAGTGCTAGAGATCCCATTTATGGCTACACCTTC.

This clonotype has a count of ten or more. The rearrangement links TRBV2 to TRBJ2-1; perhaps TRBD2 as D (5 bases). Germline V lookup: CDR1 SNHLY, CDR2 FYNNEI. This CDR3 is 11 amino acids long. V was clipped by 6 bases and J by 10 bases, with 10 bases between them. This CDR3 is CASRTTTEQFF. The CDR3 DNA sequence: TGTGCCAGCAGGACGACTACCGAGCAGTTCTTC.

The table lists this clonotype with a few counts. The chain carries TRBV4-1 and TRBJ1-5; 9 bases agree with TRBD1. J lost 11 bases, V lost 4 bases, and 12 bases had no gene match. This CDR3 is built from 15 residues. The germline V gene has CDR1 MGHRA and CDR2 YSYEKL. DNA for the CDR3: TGCGCCAGCAGCCCCTCCTGGGGACAGGGAGGGGCCCAGCATTTT. Translating it yields CASSPSWGQGGAQHF.

This clonotype occurred many times. V is TRBV20-1 and J is TRBJ1-1; a weak D match, TRBD1 (6 bases). The germline V and J ends were trimmed by 6 bases and 0 bases, with 14 bases remaining between them. This CDR3 has 14 amino acids. From germline, CDR1 is DFQATT and CDR2 SNEGSKA (reference sequence). The chain's CDR3 is CSAPPTGMNTEAFF. The CDR3 nucleotides read TGCAGTGCCCCGCCGACAGGTATGAACACTGAAGCTTTCTTT.

This clonotype showed up just a few times. This chain connects TRBV7-6 to TRBJ2-1, with D maybe TRBD2 (6 bases). Between the trimmed V and J ends, which lost 5 bases and 8 bases, there was a span of 13 bases. The CDR3 has 13 amino acids. Germline loops: CDR1 SGHVS, CDR2 FNYEAQ. The CDR3 sequence: CASSLRGGYEQFF. The CDR3, as DNA: TGTGCCAGCAGCCTAAGGGGAGGTTATGAGCAGTTCTTC.

The chain uses TRBV20-1 and TRBJ1-5, with a tentative D call TRBD1 (6 bases). The CDR3 is 13 residues long. Per germline, CDR1 DFQATT and CDR2 SNEGSKA (reference sequence). The ends were cut back, 6 bases at V and 2 bases at J, with 11 bases in the middle. CDR3 sequence: CSAYGGGNQPQHF. In DNA, the CDR3 is TGCAGTGCCTATGGGGGCGGCAATCAGCCCCAGCATTTT.

The chain joins TRBV18 to TRBJ1-5; maybe TRBD1 (5 bases). The CDR3 totals 13 residues. Germline CDR1 is KGHSH and CDR2 is LQKENI. Trimming took off 2 bases at V and 8 bases at J, with 10 bases between the two ends. The CDR3 sequence: CASSPGGGKPQHF. The CDR3, as DNA: TGTGCCAGCTCACCAGGGGGGGGGAAGCCCCAGCATTTT.

This clonotype was picked up many times. The V and J genes are TRBV28 and TRBJ2-7, with 9 bases lining up with TRBD2. Unmatched junction bases numbered 10, after V lost 5 bases and J lost 5 bases. Germline V gives CDR1 MDHEN, CDR2 SYDVKM. This CDR3 region has 15 residues. CDR3 coding DNA: TGTGCCAGCAGTGGGGGTCCGGGACTAGCCCACGAGCAGTACTTC. It translates to CASSGGPGLAHEQYF.

J is TRBJ2-7 and V is TRBV20-1; TRBD1 agrees at 8 bases. Germline CDR1 is DFQATT and CDR2 is SNEGSKA (reference sequence). V trimming: 6 bases; J trimming: 6 bases; junction bases outside the gene matches: 7. CDR3 size: 12 residues. The DNA for the CDR3 is TGCAGTGCCGAGGACAGGGTCGGCGAGCAGTACTTC. Translation gives CSAEDRVGEQYF.

The gene calls are TRBV3-1 and TRBJ2-7; tentative D call: TRBD2 (5 bases). The germline V gene has CDR1 LGHDT and CDR2 YNNKEL (reference sequence). Trimming took off 0 bases at V and 3 bases at J, with 18 bases between the two ends. The CDR3 contains 17 residues. Here the CDR3 reads CASSQEQRANKNYEQYF. CDR3 coding DNA: TGTGCCAGCAGCCAAGAGCAGAGGGCGAACAAAAACTACGAGCAGTACTTC.

This clonotype was counted ten times or more. V gene TRBV2 combines with J gene TRBJ2-7; 9 nucleotides line up with TRBD2. The CDR3 extends over 15 amino acids. Germline V gene sequence: CDR1 SNHLY, CDR2 FYNNEI. V lost 6 bases, J lost 0 bases, and 6 bases stayed unmatched. DNA of the CDR3: TGTGCCAGCAGGGAGACTAGCGGCTCCTCCTACGAGCAGTACTTC. The encoded protein is CASRETSGSSYEQYF. The whole variable domain, filled in from reference TRBV2 and TRBJ2-7, reads EPEVTQTPSHQVTQMGQEVILRCVPISNHLYFYWYRQILGQKVEFLVSFYNNEISEKSEIFDDQFSVERPDGSNFTLKIRSTKLEDSAMYFCASRETSGSSYEQYFGPGTRLTVT.

This clonotype was counted only a few times. This chain uses TRBV20-1 with TRBJ1-1, with 8 bases lining up with TRBD1. The CDR3 loop spans 14 amino acids. J gave up 4 bases and V 2 bases, and 6 bases lay outside the gene matches. Germline V gives CDR1 DFQATT, CDR2 SNEGSKA (reference sequence). The CDR3 sequence: CSARKGTGGTEAFF. The CDR3 bases are TGCAGTGCTAGAAAAGGAACAGGGGGCACTGAAGCTTTCTTT.

The genes are TRBV29-1 and TRBJ1-2; D unresolved. The CDR3 is 12 residues long. Trimming stripped 4 bases from V and 1 base from J, with 7 bases between. CDR1 and CDR2 (germline): SQVTM, ANQGSEA. CDR3 loop: CSVATDNYGYTF. Here the CDR3 DNA reads TGCAGCGTTGCTACGGATAACTATGGCTACACCTTC. Complete variable domain (other parts from reference TRBV29-1 and TRBJ1-2): SAVISQKPSRDICQRGTSLTIQCQVDSQVTMMFWYRQQPGQSLTLIATANQGSEATYESGFVIDKFPISRPNLTFSTLTVSNMSPEDSSIYLCSVATDNYGYTFGSGTRLTVV.

This clonotype has a handful of counts. The chain couples TRBV29-1 to TRBJ2-3; 7 nucleotides align to TRBD2. The CDR3 consists of 16 residues. V dropped 0 bases and J dropped 2; count of bases not matched to a gene: 8. Germline V gene sequence: CDR1 SQVTM, CDR2 ANQGSEA. The CDR3 DNA follows: TGCAGCGTTGAAGATCGACGAGCGGGAACCACAGATACGCAGTATTTT. Its translation is CSVEDRRAGTTDTQYF.

This clonotype was counted at least ten times. The chain joins TRBV10-3 to TRBJ2-4; D might be TRBD2 (5 bases). Trimming took off 9 bases at V and 10 bases at J, with 19 bases between the two ends. Germline CDR1 reads ENHRY; CDR2 reads SYGVKD. This CDR3 contains 13 residues. The CDR3 DNA follows: TGTGCCATACTTGTTGAGGGTACCTCGATTCAGTACTTC. The encoded protein is CAILVEGTSIQYF.

This clonotype showed up many times. The genes are TRBV13 and TRBJ2-1; D is tentatively TRBD1 or TRBD2 (5 bases each). Per the germline V gene, CDR1 is PRHDT and CDR2 is FYEKMQ (reference sequence). This CDR3 comprises 13 residues. The ends were cut back, 3 bases at V and 11 bases at J, with 14 bases in the middle. For the CDR3, the DNA is TGTGCCAGCAGCTTGTCTAGCCGGGGACAGCAGTTCTTC. Encoded protein: CASSLSSRGQQFF.

This clonotype has only a few counts. An end of the junction differs from the germline gene, which may be a read error. This chain links TRBV5-1 with TRBJ2-5; D might be TRBD1 or TRBD2, each matching 5 bases. Germline V CDR1 and CDR2: SGHRS, YFSETQ. The CDR3 is 15 amino acids. The CDR3 DNA sequence: TGCGCCAGCAACCCCGGGTGGGGGAACCAAGGGACCCAGTACTTC. It specifies CASNPGWGNQGTQYF.